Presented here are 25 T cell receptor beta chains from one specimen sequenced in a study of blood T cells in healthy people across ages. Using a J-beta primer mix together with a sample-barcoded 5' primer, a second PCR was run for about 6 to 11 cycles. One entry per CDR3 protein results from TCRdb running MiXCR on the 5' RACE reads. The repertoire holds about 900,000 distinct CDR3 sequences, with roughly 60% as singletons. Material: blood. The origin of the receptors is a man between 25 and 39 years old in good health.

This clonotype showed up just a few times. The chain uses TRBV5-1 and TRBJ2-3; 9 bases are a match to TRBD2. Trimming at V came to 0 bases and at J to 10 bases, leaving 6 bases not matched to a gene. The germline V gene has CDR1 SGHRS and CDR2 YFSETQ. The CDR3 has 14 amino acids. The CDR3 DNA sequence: TGCGCCAGCAGCTTGGCTCTAGCGGGGAACGCGCAGTATTTT. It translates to CASSLALAGNAQYF.

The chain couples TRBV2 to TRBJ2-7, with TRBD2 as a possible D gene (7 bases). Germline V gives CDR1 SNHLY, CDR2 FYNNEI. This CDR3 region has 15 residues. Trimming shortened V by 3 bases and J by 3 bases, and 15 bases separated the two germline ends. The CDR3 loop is CASSEWGGGNYEQYF. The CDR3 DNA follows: TGTGCCAGCAGTGAGTGGGGGGGCGGAAACTACGAGCAGTACTTC.

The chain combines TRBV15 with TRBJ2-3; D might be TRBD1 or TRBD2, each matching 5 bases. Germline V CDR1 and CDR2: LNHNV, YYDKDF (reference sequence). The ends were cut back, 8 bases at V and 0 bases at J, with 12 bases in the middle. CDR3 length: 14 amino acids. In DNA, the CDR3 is TGTGCCACCGGGGGAGATTCTAGCACAGATACGCAGTATTTT. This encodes CATGGDSSTDTQYF.

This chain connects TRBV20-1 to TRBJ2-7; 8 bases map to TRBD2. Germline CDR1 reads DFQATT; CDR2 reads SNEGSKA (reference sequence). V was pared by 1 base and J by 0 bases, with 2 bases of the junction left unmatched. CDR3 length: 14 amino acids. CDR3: CSARVAGTSYEQYF. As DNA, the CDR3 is TGCAGTGCTAGAGTAGCGGGGACCTCCTACGAGCAGTACTTC.

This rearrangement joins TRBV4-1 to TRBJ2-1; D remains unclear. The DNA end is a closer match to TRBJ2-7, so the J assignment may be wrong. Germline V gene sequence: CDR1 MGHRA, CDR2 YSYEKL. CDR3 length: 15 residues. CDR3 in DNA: TGCGCCAGCAGCCAAGAATTCCCTATCTACAATGAGCAGTACTTC. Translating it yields CASSQEFPIYNEQYF.

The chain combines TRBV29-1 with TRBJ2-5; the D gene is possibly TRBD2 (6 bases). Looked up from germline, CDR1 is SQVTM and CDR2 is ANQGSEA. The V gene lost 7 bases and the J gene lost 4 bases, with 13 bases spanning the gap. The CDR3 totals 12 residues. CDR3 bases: TGCAGCGCATCCCAGGAGGGAGAGACCCAGTACTTC. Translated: CSASQEGETQYF.

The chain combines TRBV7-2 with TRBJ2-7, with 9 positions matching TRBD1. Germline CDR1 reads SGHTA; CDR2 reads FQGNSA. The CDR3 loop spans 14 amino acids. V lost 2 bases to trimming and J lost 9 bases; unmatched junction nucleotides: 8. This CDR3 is CASSLRGQGVGQYF. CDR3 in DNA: TGTGCCAGCAGCTTAAGGGGACAGGGAGTAGGGCAGTACTTC.

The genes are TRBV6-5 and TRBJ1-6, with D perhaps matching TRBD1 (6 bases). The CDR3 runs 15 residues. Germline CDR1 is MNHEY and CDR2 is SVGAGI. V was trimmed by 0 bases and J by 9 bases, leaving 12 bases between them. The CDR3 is CASSYSTGKRSPLHF. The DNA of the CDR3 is TGTGCCAGCAGTTACTCAACAGGGAAGCGTTCACCCCTCCACTTT.

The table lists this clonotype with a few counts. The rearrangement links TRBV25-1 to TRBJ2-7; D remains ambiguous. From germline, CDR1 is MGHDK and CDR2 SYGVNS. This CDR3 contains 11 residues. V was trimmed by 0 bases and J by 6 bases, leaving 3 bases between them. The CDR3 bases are TGTGCCAGCAGTGAATATGGCGAGCAGTACTTC. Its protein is CASSEYGEQYF.

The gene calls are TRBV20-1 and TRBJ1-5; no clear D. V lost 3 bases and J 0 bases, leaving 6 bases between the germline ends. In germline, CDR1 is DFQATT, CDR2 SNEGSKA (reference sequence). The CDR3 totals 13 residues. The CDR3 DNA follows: TGCAGTGCTAGCCCCAATAGCAATCAGCCCCAGCATTTT. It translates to CSASPNSNQPQHF.

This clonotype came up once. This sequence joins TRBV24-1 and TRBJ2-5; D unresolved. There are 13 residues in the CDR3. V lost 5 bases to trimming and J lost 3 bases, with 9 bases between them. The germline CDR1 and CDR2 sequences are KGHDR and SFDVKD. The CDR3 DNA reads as TGTGCCACCAGTGTGGGTACTAAAGAGACCCAGTACTTC. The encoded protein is CATSVGTKETQYF.

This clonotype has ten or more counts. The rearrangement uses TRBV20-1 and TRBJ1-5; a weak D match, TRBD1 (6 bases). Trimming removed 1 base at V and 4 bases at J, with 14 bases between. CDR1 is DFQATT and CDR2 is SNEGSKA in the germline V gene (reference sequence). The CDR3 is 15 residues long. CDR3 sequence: CSARAVGGQNQPQHF. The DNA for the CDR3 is TGCAGTGCTAGAGCGGTAGGAGGACAGAATCAGCCCCAGCATTTT.

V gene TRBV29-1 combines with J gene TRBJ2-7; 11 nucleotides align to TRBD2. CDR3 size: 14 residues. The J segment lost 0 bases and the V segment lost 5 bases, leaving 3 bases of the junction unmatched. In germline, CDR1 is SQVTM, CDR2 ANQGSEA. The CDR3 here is CSVTTSGVSYEQYF. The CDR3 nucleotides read TGCAGCGTTACGACTAGCGGGGTCTCCTACGAGCAGTACTTC.

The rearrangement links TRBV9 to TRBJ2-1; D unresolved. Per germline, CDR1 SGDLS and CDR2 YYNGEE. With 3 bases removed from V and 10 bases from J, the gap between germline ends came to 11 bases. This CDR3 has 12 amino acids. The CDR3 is CASSGTSWEQFF. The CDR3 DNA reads TGTGCCAGCAGCGGAACAAGTTGGGAGCAGTTCTTC.

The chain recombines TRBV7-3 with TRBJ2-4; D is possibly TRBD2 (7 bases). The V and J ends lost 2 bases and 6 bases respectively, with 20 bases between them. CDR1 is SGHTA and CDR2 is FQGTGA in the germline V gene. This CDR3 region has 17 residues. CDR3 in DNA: TGTGCCAGCAGCTTATCTTTCGTTCCGGGGGGCACAAACATTCAGTACTTC. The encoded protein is CASSLSFVPGGTNIQYF.

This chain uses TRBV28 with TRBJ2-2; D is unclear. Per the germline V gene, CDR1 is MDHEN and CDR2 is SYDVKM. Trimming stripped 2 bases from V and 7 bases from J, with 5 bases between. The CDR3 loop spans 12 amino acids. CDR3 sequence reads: CASSLAYGELFF. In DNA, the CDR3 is TGTGCCAGCAGTTTAGCCTACGGGGAGCTGTTTTTT.

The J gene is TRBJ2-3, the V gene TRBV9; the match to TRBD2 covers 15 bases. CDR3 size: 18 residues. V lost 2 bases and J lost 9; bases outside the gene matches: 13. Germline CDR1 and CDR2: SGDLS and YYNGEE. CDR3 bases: TGTGCCAGCAGCGTCGACCCTTGGACTAGCGGGGGGGTAGGGACGCAGTATTTT. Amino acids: CASSVDPWTSGGVGTQYF.

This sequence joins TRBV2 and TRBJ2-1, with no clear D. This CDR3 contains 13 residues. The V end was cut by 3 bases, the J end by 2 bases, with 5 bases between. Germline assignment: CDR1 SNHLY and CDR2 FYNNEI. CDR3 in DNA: TGTGCCAGCAGTGAGGCAGCCTACAATGAGCAGTTCTTC. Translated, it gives CASSEAAYNEQFF.

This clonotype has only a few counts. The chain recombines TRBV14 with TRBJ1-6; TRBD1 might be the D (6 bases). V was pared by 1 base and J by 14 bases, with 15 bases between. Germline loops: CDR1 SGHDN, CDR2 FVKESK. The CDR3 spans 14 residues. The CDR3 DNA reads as TGTGCCAGCAGCCAAGGGTATCAGGGGTCGGCCCTCCACTTT. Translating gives CASSQGYQGSALHF. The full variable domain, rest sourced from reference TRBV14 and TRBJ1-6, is EAGVTQFPSHSVIEKGQTVTLRCDPISGHDNLYWYRRVMGKEIKFLLHFVKESKQDESGMPNNRFLAERTGGTYSTLKVQPAELEDSGVYFCASSQGYQGSALHFGNGTRLTVT.

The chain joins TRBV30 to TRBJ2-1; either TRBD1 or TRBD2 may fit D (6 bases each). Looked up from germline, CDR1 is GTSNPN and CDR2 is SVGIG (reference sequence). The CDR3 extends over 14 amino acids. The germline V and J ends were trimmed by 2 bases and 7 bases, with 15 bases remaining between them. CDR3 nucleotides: TGTGCCTGGAGTCTGACGGGGGCACAAAATGAGCAGTTCTTC. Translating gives CAWSLTGAQNEQFF. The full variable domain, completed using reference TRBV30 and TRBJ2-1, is SQTIHQWPATLVQPVGSPLSLECTVEGTSNPNLYWYRQAAGRGLQLLFYSVGIGQISSEVPQNLSASRPQDRQFILSSKKLLLSDSGFYLCAWSLTGAQNEQFFGPGTRLTVL.

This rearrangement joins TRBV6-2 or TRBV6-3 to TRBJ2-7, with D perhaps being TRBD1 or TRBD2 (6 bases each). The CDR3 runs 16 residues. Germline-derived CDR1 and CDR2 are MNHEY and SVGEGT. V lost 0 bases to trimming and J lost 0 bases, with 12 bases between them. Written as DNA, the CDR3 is TGTGCCAGCAGTTACTCGCCGGGGGCCCCCTCCTACGAGCAGTACTTC. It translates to CASSYSPGAPSYEQYF.

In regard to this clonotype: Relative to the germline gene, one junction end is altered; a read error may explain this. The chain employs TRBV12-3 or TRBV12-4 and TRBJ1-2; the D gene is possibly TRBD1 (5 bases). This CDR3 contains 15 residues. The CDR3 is CASSYNGGVNSGYTF. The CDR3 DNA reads TGTGCCAGCAGTTACAATGGGGGGGTTAACTCTGGCTACACCTTC.

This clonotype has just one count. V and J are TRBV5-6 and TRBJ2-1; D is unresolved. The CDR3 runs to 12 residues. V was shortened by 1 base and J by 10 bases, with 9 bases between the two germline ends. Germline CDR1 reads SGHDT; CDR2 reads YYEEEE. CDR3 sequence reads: CASSLTPVEQFF. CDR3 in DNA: TGTGCCAGCAGCTTGACTCCGGTAGAGCAGTTCTTC.

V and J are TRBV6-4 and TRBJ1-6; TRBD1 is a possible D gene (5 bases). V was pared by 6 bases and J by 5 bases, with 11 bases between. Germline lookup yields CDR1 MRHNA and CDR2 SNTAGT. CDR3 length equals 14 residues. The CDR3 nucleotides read TGTGCCAGCAGCCGGGACGGTAATAATTCACCCCTCCACTTT. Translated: CASSRDGNNSPLHF.

The CDR3 DNA is TGCAGTGCTAGTTCGGCGCCGTTTACTAGCACAGATACGCAGTATTTT. Protein product: CSASSAPFTSTDTQYF. J is TRBJ2-3 and V is TRBV20-1, with unresolved D. The CDR3 is made up of 16 amino acids. V lost 3 bases and J lost 0, with 16 bases in between. Germline CDR1 and CDR2: DFQATT and SNEGSKA (reference sequence).